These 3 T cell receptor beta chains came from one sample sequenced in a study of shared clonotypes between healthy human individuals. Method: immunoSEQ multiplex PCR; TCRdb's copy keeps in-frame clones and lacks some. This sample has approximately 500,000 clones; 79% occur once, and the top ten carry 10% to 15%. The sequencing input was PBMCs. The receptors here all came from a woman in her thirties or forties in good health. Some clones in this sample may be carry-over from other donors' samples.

CDR3 nucleotide sequence: TGCGCCAGCAGCCTGGGAGTTCGAGATACGCAGTATTTT. This translates into CASSLGVRDTQYF. This chain joins TRBV4-3 and TRBJ2-3; possible D gene TRBD2, 5 bases. The CDR3 length is 13 residues. Germline V lookup: CDR1 LGHNA, CDR2 YSLEER. With 4 bases removed from V and 5 bases from J, the gap between germline ends came to 10 bases.

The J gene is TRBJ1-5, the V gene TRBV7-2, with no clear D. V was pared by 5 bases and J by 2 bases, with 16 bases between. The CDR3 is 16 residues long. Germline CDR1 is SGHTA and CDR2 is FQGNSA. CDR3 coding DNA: TGTGCCAGCAGCAAGTCGGTCCTAGCGGGCAATCAGCCCCAGCATTTT. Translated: CASSKSVLAGNQPQHF.

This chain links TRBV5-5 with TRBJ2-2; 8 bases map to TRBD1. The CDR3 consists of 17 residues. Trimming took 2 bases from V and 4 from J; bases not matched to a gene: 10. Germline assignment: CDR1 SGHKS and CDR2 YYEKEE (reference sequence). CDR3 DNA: TGTGCCAGCAGCTTTATTGACAGGGGACGGTTCACCGGGGAGCTGTTTTTT. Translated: CASSFIDRGRFTGELFF. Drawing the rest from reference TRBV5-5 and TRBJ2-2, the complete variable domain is DAGVTQSPTHLIKTRGQQVTLRCSPISGHKSVSWYQQVLGQGPQFIFQYYEKEERGRGNFPDRFSARQFPNYSSELNVNALLLGDSALYLCASSFIDRGRFTGELFFGEGSRLTVL.